One sample yielded the 18 T cell receptor beta chains listed below, sequenced in a study of T-cell memory formation after mild COVID-19. TCRdb ran MiXCR on the 5' RACE reads and lists one entry per CDR3 protein. The sample contains around 260,000 distinct CDR3 sequences, 15% to 20% of which appear only once. The sample was PBMCs or a T cell subset sorted from them (not recorded which). The receptors come from a man aged 18 to 29 who had mild COVID-19 (a few samples of this study predate the infection). Cell type and time point are not known.

This clonotype was found a few times. The chain employs TRBV4-1 and TRBJ2-7; D ambiguous. Germline CDR1 MGHRA, CDR2 YSYEKL. The CDR3 covers 14 residues. Trimming pared 1 base from V and 0 bases from J, leaving 7 bases between. The chain's CDR3 is CASSQGVISYEQYF. The CDR3, as DNA: TGCGCCAGCAGCCAAGGTGTCATCTCCTACGAGCAGTACTTC.

This chain links TRBV6-6 with TRBJ2-7; perhaps TRBD2 as D (6 bases). V gave up 4 bases and J gave up 7 bases, with 11 bases separating them. Germline lookup yields CDR1 MNHNY and CDR2 SVGAGI (reference sequence). The CDR3 is made up of 12 amino acids. The CDR3 DNA follows: TGTGCCAGCAGTTTCGGGAGTCGGGAGCAGTACGTC. It codes for CASSFGSREQYV.

This clonotype was observed a few times. The chain couples TRBV20-1 to TRBJ1-2; TRBD1 aligns across 9 bases. The V gene end was trimmed by 3 bases and the J gene end by 6 bases; junction bases not matched to a gene: 11. Germline V CDR1 and CDR2: DFQATT, SNEGSKA (reference sequence). The CDR3 extends over 15 amino acids. The CDR3 is CSARGQGGRLDGYTF. CDR3 bases: TGCAGTGCTAGGGGACAGGGAGGAAGGTTGGATGGCTACACCTTC.

This clonotype came up a few times. The CDR3 region is CASSSGGGGTEAFF. The CDR3 DNA reads TGTGCCAGCAGCTCTGGCGGGGGCGGGACTGAAGCTTTCTTT. The chain combines TRBV7-9 with TRBJ1-1, with D possibly being TRBD1 (6 bases). Between the trimmed V and J ends, which lost 4 bases and 5 bases, there was a span of 14 bases. This CDR3 spans 14 amino acids. Germline-derived CDR1 and CDR2 are SEHNR and FQNEAQ (reference sequence).

This clonotype was seen only a few times. The CDR3 nucleotides are TGCAGTGCTAGAGATGAGGGCGGGGCCTACGAGCAGTACTTC. As protein: CSARDEGGAYEQYF. The chain joins TRBV20-1 to TRBJ2-7; possible D gene TRBD2, 6 bases. V lost 0 bases and J 2 bases, leaving 11 bases between the germline ends. The CDR3 runs 14 residues. From germline, CDR1 is DFQATT and CDR2 SNEGSKA (reference sequence).

In its sample, this clonotype was seen a few times. The chain recombines TRBV28 with TRBJ2-6; D unclear. The V and J ends lost 7 bases and 0 bases respectively, with 10 bases between them. CDR3 length: 15 residues. Germline CDR1 is MDHEN and CDR2 is SYDVKM. The CDR3, as DNA: TGTGCCAGCACCGCCCCCCTCTCTGGGGCCAACGTCCTGACTTTC. Protein: CASTAPLSGANVLTF.

A few counts support this clonotype. V is TRBV7-2 and J is TRBJ2-7, with D unclear. CDR3 length equals 13 residues. Trimming pared 5 bases from V and 6 bases from J, leaving 14 bases between. The germline gives CDR1 SGHTA, CDR2 FQGNSA. DNA for the CDR3: TGTGCCAGCAGCCTCAGGACGTCGGGCGAGCAGTACTTC. Its translation is CASSLRTSGEQYF. Using reference TRBV7-2 and TRBJ2-7 for the parts outside the CDR3, the full variable domain is GAGVSQSPSNKVTEKGKDVELRCDPISGHTALYWYRQSLGQGLEFLIYFQGNSAPDKSGLPSDRFSAERTGGSVSTLTIQRTQQEDSAVYLCASSLRTSGEQYFGPGTRLTVT.

This clonotype was counted many times. The chain has TRBV24-1 and TRBJ2-1; the D gene is possibly TRBD1 (7 bases). The CDR3 loop spans 15 amino acids. Trimming removed 8 bases at V and 2 bases at J, with 15 bases between. Germline assignment: CDR1 KGHDR and CDR2 SFDVKD. CDR3 bases: TGTGCCACCACGGCAGGGGGGCGGCCCTACAATGAGCAGTTCTTC. Translating gives CATTAGGRPYNEQFF.

The chain joins TRBV7-9 to TRBJ2-4; maybe TRBD1 (5 bases). Trimming pared 5 bases from V and 3 bases from J, leaving 17 bases between. This CDR3 comprises 16 residues. Looked up from germline, CDR1 is SEHNR and CDR2 is FQNEAQ (reference sequence). The chain's CDR3 is CASSPPLGVGKNIQYF. The CDR3 DNA reads TGTGCCAGCAGCCCTCCGCTAGGGGTTGGCAAAAACATTCAGTACTTC.

This clonotype has only a few counts. CDR3 DNA sequence: TGTGCCAGCAGTGCCTTTCGAGCAGGGGTTGGCAATGAGCAGTTCTTC. Translated: CASSAFRAGVGNEQFF. The chain carries TRBV28 and TRBJ2-1; a weak D match, TRBD1 (6 bases). The germline V gene encodes CDR1 MDHEN and CDR2 SYDVKM. Trimming removed 5 bases from V and 6 bases from J, with 20 bases in between. The CDR3 is 16 amino acids.

This clonotype came up a few times. J is TRBJ2-6 and V is TRBV5-1; D gene ambiguous. The CDR3 contains 16 residues. V was pared by 0 bases and J by 0 bases, with 7 bases between. In germline, CDR1 is SGHRS, CDR2 YFSETQ. The CDR3 sequence: CASSLVHLSGANVLTF. The CDR3 DNA reads TGCGCCAGCAGCTTGGTACACCTCTCTGGGGCCAACGTCCTGACTTTC. Based on the CDR3 plus reference TRBV5-1 and TRBJ2-6, the full variable domain is KAGVTQTPRYLIKTRGQQVTLSCSPISGHRSVSWYQQTPGQGLQFLFEYFSETQRNKGNFPGRFSGRQFSNSRSEMNVSTLELGDSALYLCASSLVHLSGANVLTFGAGSRLTVL.

This clonotype appeared a few times. The V and J genes are TRBV30 and TRBJ1-6; D uncertain. Germline CDR1 GTSNPN, CDR2 SVGIG (reference sequence). The CDR3 runs 13 residues. V was trimmed by 3 bases and J by 11 bases, leaving 14 bases between them. In DNA form, the CDR3 reads TGTGCCTGGAGAGAGACGGGTTCCCCACCCCTCCACTTT. Its translation: CAWRETGSPPLHF.

The genes are TRBV11-2 and TRBJ1-1; D is possibly TRBD1 (5 bases). There are 13 residues in the CDR3. The V gene's germline CDR1 is SGHAT and CDR2 FQNNGV. Trimming removed 5 bases from V and 8 bases from J, with 15 bases in between. CDR3 loop: CASSLPDSAEAFF. The CDR3 region has the DNA TGTGCCAGCAGCCTTCCTGACAGCGCCGAAGCTTTCTTT. Full variable domain (remainder filled in from reference TRBV11-2 and TRBJ1-1): EAGVAQSPRYKIIEKRQSVAFWCNPISGHATLYWYQQILGQGPKLLIQFQNNGVVDDSQLPKDRFSAERLKGVDSTLKIQPAKLEDSAVYLCASSLPDSAEAFFGQGTRLTVV.

There are a few counts of this clonotype. This chain joins TRBV5-1 and TRBJ2-1, with D maybe TRBD2 (6 bases). This CDR3 comprises 15 residues. V was cut by 7 bases and J by 7 bases, with 21 bases left in between. The V gene's germline CDR1 is SGHRS and CDR2 YFSETQ. The CDR3 spells CASLSGEFSDNEQFF. CDR3 DNA: TGCGCCAGCCTATCGGGGGAGTTCAGCGATAATGAGCAGTTCTTC.

V is TRBV6-5 and J is TRBJ2-5; D unclear. Germline V gene lookup returns CDR1 MNHEY and CDR2 SVGAGI. Trimming pared 5 bases from V and 7 bases from J, leaving 20 bases between. This CDR3 is built from 15 residues. CDR3: CASSTGGLRRATQYF. The CDR3 DNA follows: TGTGCCAGCAGTACCGGTGGGCTCAGACGCGCGACCCAGTACTTC.

Only a few counts were recorded for this clonotype. The rearrangement links TRBV20-1 to TRBJ1-2; 9 bases align to TRBD1. CDR1 DFQATT and CDR2 SNEGSKA come from the germline V gene (reference sequence). This CDR3 has 14 amino acids. The trim removed 4 bases at V and 5 bases at J, leaving 8 bases unmatched. The CDR3 sequence: CSATTPGQGYGYTF. DNA of the CDR3: TGCAGTGCTACCACCCCGGGACAGGGATATGGCTACACCTTC.

Concerning this clonotype: The conserved final phenylalanine or tryptophan is absent from the CDR3, which likely points to a read error. The rearrangement links TRBV28 to TRBJ2-7; D is unclear. The CDR3 consists of 14 residues. The germline V gene encodes CDR1 MDHEN and CDR2 SYDVKM. Trimming pared 1 base from V and 6 bases from J, leaving 13 bases between. This chain's CDR3 is CASSLYVHSREQYD. The CDR3 nucleotides read TGTGCCAGCAGTTTATATGTACACTCGCGCGAGCAGTACGAC.

The chain joins TRBV24-1 to TRBJ2-7; no clear D. V was pared by 1 base and J by 7 bases, with 13 bases between. CDR3 length: 14 residues. The germline CDR1 and CDR2 sequences are KGHDR and SFDVKD. CDR3 coding DNA: TGTGCCACCAGTGATTTACCCGCCCTCACGGAGCAGTACGTC. As protein: CATSDLPALTEQYV.